The 20 T cell receptor beta chains below come from one sample, sequenced in a study of T cell changes during pregnancy in multiple sclerosis. The data were produced by immunoSEQ multiplex PCR, yet TCRdb's version contains in-frame clones alone and is incomplete. Here the sample spans 65,000 to 70,000 clones, around 92% being singletons. The source material was peripheral blood, sampled in the third trimester of pregnancy. These receptors all stem from a female donor in good health, enrolled as a control in a pregnancy study.

The V call is TRBV10-3, the J call TRBJ1-5; D is perhaps TRBD1 (5 bases). CDR1 is ENHRY, CDR2 SYGVKD, per germline. V lost 8 bases and J 4 bases, leaving 12 bases between the germline ends. The CDR3 has 13 residues. CDR3 in amino acids: CAIGQGINQPQHF. For the CDR3, the DNA is TGTGCCATCGGGCAGGGAATAAATCAGCCCCAGCATTTT.

This sequence joins TRBV5-1 and TRBJ2-7; TRBD1 matches 8 bases. CDR1 and CDR2 from the germline V gene are SGHRS and YFSETQ. V shed 2 bases and J 4 bases; nucleotides not matched to a gene: 5. This CDR3 has 14 residues. The CDR3: CASSFQGAKYEQYF. Here the CDR3 DNA reads TGCGCCAGCAGCTTTCAGGGGGCAAAGTACGAGCAGTACTTC.

V is TRBV6-5 and J is TRBJ2-5; 7 bases align to TRBD2. Germline CDR1 MNHEY, CDR2 SVGAGI. Trimming removed 11 bases from V and 7 bases from J; junction bases left unmatched: 13. This CDR3 comprises 13 residues. The CDR3 DNA sequence: TGTGCCTCCCAAGCGCGGGCTAGCGGGACCCAGTACTTC. It codes for CASQARASGTQYF.

The V call is TRBV5-6, the J call TRBJ2-1; perhaps TRBD1 as D (5 bases). From germline, CDR1 is SGHDT and CDR2 YYEEEE. The CDR3 totals 16 residues. The V end lost 0 bases, the J end lost 4 bases, and 14 bases lay between the germline ends. The CDR3 nucleotides read TGTGCCAGCAGCTTGGCCAAAGGGGCCTCTTACAATGAGCAGTTCTTC. It codes for CASSLAKGASYNEQFF.

This clone was observed once. This chain links TRBV5-4 with TRBJ2-1, with 7 bases fitting TRBD2. This CDR3 contains 15 residues. The V and J ends lost 3 bases and 1 base, in that order; junction bases with no gene match: 4. CDR1 and CDR2 (germline): SGHNT, YYREEE (reference sequence). The CDR3 sequence is CASSSGLGSYNEQFF. The CDR3 DNA reads TGTGCCAGCAGCTCCGGACTAGGGTCCTACAATGAGCAGTTCTTC.

V and J are TRBV5-1 and TRBJ1-5; D is uncertain. CDR3 size: 15 residues. Trimming removed 0 bases from V and 1 base from J, with 8 bases in between. The germline V gene has CDR1 SGHRS and CDR2 YFSETQ. The chain's CDR3 is CASSLGLSSNQPQHF. The CDR3 coding sequence is TGCGCCAGCAGCTTGGGACTGTCGAGCAATCAGCCCCAGCATTTT. Filled out from reference TRBV5-1 and TRBJ1-5, the complete variable domain reads KAGVTQTPRYLIKTRGQQVTLSCSPISGHRSVSWYQQTPGQGLQFLFEYFSETQRNKGNFPGRFSGRQFSNSRSEMNVSTLELGDSALYLCASSLGLSSNQPQHFGDGTRLSIL.

The J gene is TRBJ1-1, the V gene TRBV19; D perhaps matches TRBD1 (5 bases). Germline V gene sequence: CDR1 LNHDA, CDR2 SQIVND (reference sequence). The CDR3 totals 15 residues. Trimming pared 9 bases from V and 5 bases from J, leaving 22 bases between. The CDR3 nucleotides read TGTGCCAGCACGGGGGAGGGGACGGGGTGGACTGAAGCTTTCTTT. It yields the protein CASTGEGTGWTEAFF.

This clone was detected only once. The chain recombines TRBV6-1 with TRBJ1-5; maybe TRBD1 (5 bases). This CDR3 has 14 residues. Germline V lookup: CDR1 MNHNS, CDR2 SASEGT. Trimming left V 6 bases short and J 8 bases short, with 17 bases between. In DNA form, the CDR3 reads TGTGCCAGCAGCCGAGGACATCTCTGGGAGCCCCAGCATTTT. It yields the protein CASSRGHLWEPQHF.

The chain is built from TRBV5-4 and TRBJ2-7; a weak D match, TRBD1 (6 bases). V lost 0 bases and J lost 8, with 15 bases in between. Germline V CDR1 and CDR2: SGHNT, YYREEE (reference sequence). The CDR3 covers 14 residues. The CDR3 DNA is TGTGCCAGCAGCTTGGACTATCTGGGACAACAGCAGTACTTC. Its translation is CASSLDYLGQQQYF.

In its sample, this clone was seen a few times. This chain joins TRBV2 and TRBJ2-7; D might be TRBD1 (6 bases). CDR3 length: 15 amino acids. Germline CDR1 and CDR2: SNHLY and FYNNEI. V shed 6 bases and J shed 3 bases, with 18 bases lying between them. This chain's CDR3 is CASRNPDRPLYEQYF. For the CDR3, the DNA is TGTGCCAGCAGAAACCCCGACAGGCCCCTCTACGAGCAGTACTTC.

This chain joins TRBV5-6 and TRBJ2-2; 7 positions agree with TRBD1. The J segment lost 3 bases and the V segment lost 5 bases, leaving 4 bases of the junction unmatched. CDR1 and CDR2 (germline): SGHDT, YYEEEE. The CDR3 has 14 amino acids. The CDR3 nucleotides are TGTGCCAGCAGTATGGGACAGTACACCGGGGAGCTGTTTTTT. Translation gives CASSMGQYTGELFF.

The gene calls are TRBV18 and TRBJ2-3; D possibly corresponds to TRBD2 (6 bases). This CDR3 contains 15 residues. Looked up from germline, CDR1 is KGHSH and CDR2 is LQKENI. Trimming took off 2 bases at V and 6 bases at J, with 15 bases between the two ends. CDR3 DNA: TGTGCCAGCTCACCATCCCACGGGAGCCAGGATACGCAGTATTTT. Its translation: CASSPSHGSQDTQYF.

The V gene is TRBV18, the J gene TRBJ2-3; D may be TRBD2 (6 bases). The CDR3 covers 15 residues. The ends were cut back, 11 bases at V and 5 bases at J, with 23 bases in the middle. CDR1 and CDR2 from the germline V gene are KGHSH and LQKENI. CDR3 in amino acids: CASARGLKDLDTQYF. The CDR3 DNA follows: TGTGCCTCGGCCCGGGGGTTAAAGGACCTAGATACGCAGTATTTT.

J is TRBJ2-5 and V is TRBV4-2; TRBD2 aligns across 12 bases. The CDR3 is 17 amino acids. V gave up 2 bases and J gave up 5 bases; unmatched junction bases: 9. Per germline, CDR1 LGHNA and CDR2 YNFKEQ. CDR3 region: CASSQSPSGGARETQYF. The CDR3 bases are TGTGCCAGCAGCCAATCGCCTAGCGGGGGGGCTAGGGAGACCCAGTACTTC.

V gene TRBV19 combines with J gene TRBJ2-1; 11 nucleotides align to TRBD2. The CDR3 totals 17 residues. CDR1 LNHDA and CDR2 SQIVND come from the germline V gene (reference sequence). Trimming at V came to 3 bases and at J to 4 bases, leaving 8 bases not matched to a gene. CDR3 loop: CASSIRASGGTYNEQFF. In DNA form, the CDR3 reads TGTGCCAGTAGTATTCGGGCTAGCGGGGGGACATACAATGAGCAGTTCTTC.

The CDR3 sequence: CAMARDTNYGYTF. CDR3 DNA: TGTGCCATGGCAAGGGACACTAACTATGGCTACACCTTC. The chain employs TRBV10-3 and TRBJ1-2; TRBD1 might be the D (6 bases). Germline V CDR1 and CDR2: ENHRY, SYGVKD. This CDR3 has 13 residues. V was cut by 9 bases and J by 0 bases, with 11 bases left in between.

The chain couples TRBV27 to TRBJ2-3; 9 nucleotides line up with TRBD2. Germline trimming cut 1 base from V and 3 bases from J; bases unmatched to any gene: 5. CDR1 MNHEY and CDR2 SMNVEV come from the germline V gene (reference sequence). The CDR3 contains 16 residues. The CDR3 loop reads CASSLFAGGPTDTQYF. DNA for the CDR3: TGTGCCAGCAGTTTATTCGCGGGAGGGCCAACAGATACGCAGTATTTT.

The chain joins TRBV7-8 to TRBJ2-1; perhaps TRBD2 as D (5 bases). Trimming took off 7 bases at V and 7 bases at J, with 14 bases between the two ends. The CDR3 spans 13 residues. Germline CDR1 is SGHVS and CDR2 is FQNEAQ. The CDR3 loop is CASNWVRANEQFF. In nucleotides, the CDR3 is TGTGCCAGCAACTGGGTGAGGGCGAATGAGCAGTTCTTC.

The CDR3 bases are TGTGCCAGCAGTTTAGGTGGGCAGGGGAAAGGCCCAGAGACCCAGTACTTC. It yields the protein CASSLGGQGKGPETQYF. This chain uses TRBV28 with TRBJ2-5, with D possibly matching TRBD1 (6 bases). V lost 2 bases, J lost 4 bases, and 20 bases lay in between. The CDR3 contains 17 residues. CDR1 and CDR2 from the germline V gene are MDHEN and SYDVKM.

V is TRBV7-9 and J is TRBJ2-7; D is perhaps TRBD1 (5 bases). Germline V CDR1 and CDR2: SEHNR, FQNEAQ (reference sequence). V was pared by 0 bases and J by 4 bases, with 13 bases between. This CDR3 comprises 15 residues. The CDR3 is CASSLALGQGYEQYF. The CDR3 DNA follows: TGTGCCAGCAGCTTAGCGCTTGGTCAGGGATACGAGCAGTACTTC.